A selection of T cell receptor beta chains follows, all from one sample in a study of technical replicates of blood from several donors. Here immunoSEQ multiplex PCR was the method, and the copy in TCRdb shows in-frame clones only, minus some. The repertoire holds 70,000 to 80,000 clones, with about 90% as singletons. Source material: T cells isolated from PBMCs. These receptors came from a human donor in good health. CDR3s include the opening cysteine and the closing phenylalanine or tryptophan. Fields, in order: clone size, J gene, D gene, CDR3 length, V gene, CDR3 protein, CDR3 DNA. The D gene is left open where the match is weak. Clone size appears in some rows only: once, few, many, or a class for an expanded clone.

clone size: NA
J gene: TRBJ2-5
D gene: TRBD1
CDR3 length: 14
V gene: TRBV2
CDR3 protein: CASSSDREQETQYF
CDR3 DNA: TGTGCCAGCAGTTCGGACAGGGAACAAGAGACCCAGTACTTC

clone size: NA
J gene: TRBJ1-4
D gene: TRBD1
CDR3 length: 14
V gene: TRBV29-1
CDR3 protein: CSVGQGTTNEKLFF
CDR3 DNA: TGCAGCGTGGGACAGGGGACAACTAATGAAAAACTGTTTTTT

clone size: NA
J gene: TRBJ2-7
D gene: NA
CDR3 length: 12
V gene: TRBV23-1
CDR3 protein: CASAGQSNEQYF
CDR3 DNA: TGCGCCAGCGCCGGACAGTCTAACGAGCAGTACTTC

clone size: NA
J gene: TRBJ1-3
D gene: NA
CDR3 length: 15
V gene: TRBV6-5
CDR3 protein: CASGQTIFSGNTIYF
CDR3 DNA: TGTGCCAGCGGACAGACTATTTTCTCTGGAAACACCATATATTTT

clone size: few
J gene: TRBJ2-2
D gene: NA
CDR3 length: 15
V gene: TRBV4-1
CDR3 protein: CASRQGIANTGELFF
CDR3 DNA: TGCGCCAGCAGACAAGGCATAGCGAACACCGGGGAGCTGTTTTTT

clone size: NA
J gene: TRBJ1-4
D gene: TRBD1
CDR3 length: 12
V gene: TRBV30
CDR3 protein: CAWDQGDEKLFF
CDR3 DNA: TGTGCCTGGGATCAGGGGGATGAAAAACTGTTTTTT

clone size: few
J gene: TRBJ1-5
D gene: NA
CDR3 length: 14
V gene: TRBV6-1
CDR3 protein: CASSDSLSNQPQHF
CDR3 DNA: TGTGCCAGCAGTGACTCCCTTAGCAATCAGCCCCAGCATTTT

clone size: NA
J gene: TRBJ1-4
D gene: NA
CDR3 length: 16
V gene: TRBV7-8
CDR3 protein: CASSLGGFNGYEKLFF
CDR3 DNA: TGTGCCAGCAGCTTAGGAGGATTCAACGGATATGAAAAACTGTTTTTT

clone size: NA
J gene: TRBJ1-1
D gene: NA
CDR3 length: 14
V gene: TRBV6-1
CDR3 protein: CASKKGGPNTEAFF
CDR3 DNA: TGTGCCAGCAAAAAGGGGGGGCCGAACACTGAAGCTTTCTTT

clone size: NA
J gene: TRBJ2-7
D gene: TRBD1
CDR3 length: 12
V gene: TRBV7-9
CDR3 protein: CASSPGQLEQYF
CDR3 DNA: TGTGCCAGCAGCCCGGGACAGCTGGAGCAGTACTTC

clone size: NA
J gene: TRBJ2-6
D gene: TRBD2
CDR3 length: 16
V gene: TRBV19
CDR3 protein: CASSRLAGGGANVLTF
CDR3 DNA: TGTGCCAGTAGTAGACTAGCGGGAGGTGGGGCCAACGTCCTGACTTTC

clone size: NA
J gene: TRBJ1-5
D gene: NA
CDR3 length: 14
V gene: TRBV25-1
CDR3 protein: CASSAGGLFQPQHF
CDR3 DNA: TGTGCCAGCAGTGCCGGGGGTTTATTCCAGCCCCAGCATTTT

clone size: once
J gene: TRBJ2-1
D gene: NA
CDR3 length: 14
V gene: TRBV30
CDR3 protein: CAWSSHSSYNEQFF
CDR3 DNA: TGTGCCTGGAGTAGTCATAGCTCCTACAATGAGCAGTTCTTC

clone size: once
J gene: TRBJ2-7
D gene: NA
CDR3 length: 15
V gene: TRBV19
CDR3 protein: CASSIGRDTLYEQYF
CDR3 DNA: TGTGCCAGTAGTATAGGTCGGGACACCCTCTACGAGCAGTACTTC

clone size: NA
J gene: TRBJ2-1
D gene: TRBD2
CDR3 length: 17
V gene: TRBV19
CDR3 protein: CASTMGAGGPITNEQFF
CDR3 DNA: TGTGCCAGTACCATGGGAGCGGGAGGGCCAATAACGAATGAGCAGTTCTTC

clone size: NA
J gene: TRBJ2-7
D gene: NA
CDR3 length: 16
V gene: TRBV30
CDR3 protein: CAWSVSMNYVAYEQYF
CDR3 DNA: TGTGCCTGGAGTGTAAGCATGAATTATGTGGCCTACGAGCAGTACTTC

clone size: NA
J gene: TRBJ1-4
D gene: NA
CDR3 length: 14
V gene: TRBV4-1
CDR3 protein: CASSQEPNIEKLFF
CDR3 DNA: TGCGCCAGCAGCCAAGAACCCAACATCGAAAAACTGTTTTTT

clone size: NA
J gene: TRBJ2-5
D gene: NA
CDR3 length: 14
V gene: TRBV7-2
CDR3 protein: CASSLGLGSKTQYF
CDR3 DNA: TGTGCCAGCAGCTTAGGTCTAGGTTCAAAGACCCAGTACTTC